This is a list of T cell receptor beta chains from one sample in a study of T cells in Graves' hyperthyroidism and ophthalmopathy. TCRdb re-derived calls from the multiplex PCR reads in MiXCR, one entry per CDR3 protein. The table records more than 300,000 distinct CDR3 sequences, roughly 14% of them present only once. The sample comprised blood. The receptor source for this set is a woman under 40 with Graves' ophthalmopathy. CDR3s include the opening cysteine and the closing phenylalanine or tryptophan. The D gene is left open where the match is weak.

V: TRBV7-2; D: .; J: TRBJ2-5; CDR3: CASSLQVMGGTQYF
V: TRBV10-3; D: .; J: TRBJ2-4; CDR3: CAISVGQAAKNIQYF
V: TRBV12-3/TRBV12-4; D: TRBD2; J: TRBJ2-2; CDR3: CASSFLAGGTGELFF
V: TRBV18; D: .; J: TRBJ1-2; CDR3: CASSQQNNYGYTF
V: TRBV6-1; D: TRBD1; J: TRBJ2-2; CDR3: CASIPDRDTGELFF
V: TRBV2; D: TRBD1; J: TRBJ1-1; CDR3: CANNRGRMNSEAFF
V: TRBV3-1; D: .; J: TRBJ1-1; CDR3: CASSHLQGAEAFF
V: TRBV7-2; D: .; J: TRBJ1-5; CDR3: CASSLWSMGHQPQHF
V: TRBV20-1; D: .; J: TRBJ1-4; CDR3: CSTRSVATNEKLFF
V: TRBV29-1; D: .; J: TRBJ1-6; CDR3: CSVGNANSPLHF
V: TRBV28; D: TRBD1; J: TRBJ1-1; CDR3: CASSPDRVTEAFF
V: TRBV7-3; D: .; J: TRBJ1-1; CDR3: CASSSGHQNTEAFF
V: TRBV6-1; D: TRBD1; J: TRBJ2-5; CDR3: CASGEPVTGPQETQYF
V: TRBV10-3; D: TRBD1; J: TRBJ1-3; CDR3: CAISDRGTGNSGNTIYF
V: TRBV7-2; D: TRBD2; J: TRBJ2-2; CDR3: CASSLVLAGGANTGELFF
V: TRBV30; D: .; J: TRBJ1-5; CDR3: CAWSERAGQPQHF
V: TRBV5-1; D: .; J: TRBJ2-6; CDR3: CASSSIAAGLANVLTF
V: TRBV6-1; D: TRBD2; J: TRBJ2-3; CDR3: CASSEQLAGGGADTQYF
V: TRBV12-3/TRBV12-4; D: .; J: TRBJ1-4; CDR3: CASRPTTNEKLFF
V: TRBV2; D: TRBD2; J: TRBJ2-3; CDR3: CASSLAGGTGTQYF
V: TRBV19; D: .; J: TRBJ2-3; CDR3: CASSPRQTLTTDTQYF
V: TRBV7-3; D: TRBD1; J: TRBJ2-7; CDR3: CASSKGTGGTYEQYF
V: TRBV6-1; D: .; J: TRBJ2-7; CDR3: CASSQGHEQYF
V: TRBV20-1; D: TRBD1; J: TRBJ2-1; CDR3: CSAYRGRSNEQFF
V: TRBV2; D: .; J: TRBJ1-2; CDR3: CASSPVAKPSSNYGYTF
V: TRBV27; D: TRBD1; J: TRBJ1-1; CDR3: CASSWRTGSEAFF
V: TRBV3-1; D: .; J: TRBJ1-6; CDR3: CASSQGRLASLHF
V: TRBV19; D: .; J: TRBJ2-1; CDR3: CASSIRPGSNEQFF
V: TRBV29-1; D: .; J: TRBJ2-2; CDR3: CSVVGGRNTGELFF
V: TRBV28; D: .; J: TRBJ1-2; CDR3: CASSVSPNNYGYTF
V: TRBV12-5; D: .; J: TRBJ2-1; CDR3: CASGDPTGPYNEQFF
V: TRBV9; D: .; J: TRBJ2-7; CDR3: CASSVGGSYEQYF
V: TRBV19; D: .; J: TRBJ1-6; CDR3: CASRQGGSPLHF
V: TRBV6-1; D: .; J: TRBJ1-1; CDR3: CASKGGGGTEAFF
V: TRBV19; D: TRBD1; J: TRBJ1-1; CDR3: CASTPGQAAVTEAFF
V: TRBV28; D: .; J: TRBJ1-6; CDR3: CATGGSPLHF
V: TRBV9; D: .; J: TRBJ2-7; CDR3: CASSPRLESDEQYF
V: TRBV6-1; D: TRBD1; J: TRBJ2-3; CDR3: CASSEGGAYYADTQYF
V: TRBV7-9; D: .; J: TRBJ1-1; CDR3: CASSLGSGGGNTEASF
V: TRBV11-2; D: TRBD1; J: TRBJ2-7; CDR3: CASSPQDRVFREQYF
V: TRBV20-1; D: TRBD2; J: TRBJ2-5; CDR3: CSATGTSGRGTQYF
V: TRBV14; D: .; J: TRBJ1-1; CDR3: CASSQGHLNTEAFF
V: TRBV15; D: .; J: TRBJ2-7; CDR3: CATSAPRVSYEQYF
V: TRBV5-1; D: TRBD2; J: TRBJ2-4; CDR3: CASSTRRTSGGAGDIQYF
V: TRBV9; D: .; J: TRBJ2-7; CDR3: CASSVINRGGNEQYF
V: TRBV7-9; D: TRBD2; J: TRBJ2-1; CDR3: CASSLKRGVYNEQFF
V: TRBV28; D: TRBD2; J: TRBJ2-2; CDR3: CASSLPRGGLTGELFF
V: TRBV30; D: TRBD1; J: TRBJ1-2; CDR3: CAWSLPPGGVGYTF
V: TRBV20-1; D: TRBD1; J: TRBJ2-5; CDR3: CSFSHGGDRGETQYF
V: TRBV12-3/TRBV12-4; D: TRBD1; J: TRBJ2-5; CDR3: CASGDPTGGETQYF
V: TRBV5-5; D: .; J: TRBJ1-1; CDR3: CASSRWGGMNTEAFF
V: TRBV7-6; D: .; J: TRBJ1-2; CDR3: CARSPGPVGGYGYTF